Shown below are 18 T cell receptor beta chains from a single sample sequenced in a study of T cells in women clearing cervical HPV infection. Only in-frame clones appear in the TCRdb table, and some are missing; sequencing was by immunoSEQ multiplex PCR. The sample totals tens of thousands of clones. Source material: blood buffy coat. These receptors were obtained from a woman between 18 and 75 years old with a cervical HPV16 infection that either progressed to CIN3+ or cleared (not recorded which).

On this clone: A junction boundary mismatches the germline segment, possibly from a read error. Read coverage stops 3 residues before the CDR3 terminus; the germline J gene supplies the remainder. The rearrangement links TRBV19 to TRBJ2-3; D is unclear. The germline V gene has CDR1 LNHDA and CDR2 SQIVND (reference sequence). The CDR3 runs to 18 residues. The CDR3 is CASSPRLAAKGSADPQYF. The CDR3 DNA, read in part, is TGTGCCAGTAGTCCCCGCCTGGCCGCGAAGGGTTCGGCAGATCCG.

Comment on this clone: The CDR3 extends 3 residues past the end of the read, so its final part is completed from the germline J gene. V and J are TRBV20-1 and TRBJ1-4; possibly TRBD1 for D (5 bases). The CDR3 has 11 amino acids. The germline V and J ends were trimmed by 0 bases and 10 bases, with 6 bases remaining between them. Germline V gene data show CDR1 as DFQATT and CDR2 as SNEGSKA (reference sequence). Incomplete CDR3 DNA: TGCAGTGCTAGAGAGGGGGGAAAA. Its translation: CSAREGGK. The complete CDR3 protein is CSAREGGKLFF.

Of note for this clone: With the read ending 3 residues before the CDR3 end, the germline J gene is used to fill in that end. The chain combines TRBV7-2 with TRBJ1-2, with D hard to call. CDR3 length: 14 residues. V lost 5 bases and J 0 bases, leaving 10 bases between the germline ends. CDR1 and CDR2 from the germline V gene are SGHTA and FQGNSA. Incomplete CDR3 DNA: TGTGCCAGCAGCCTTGATTCGGCTAACTATGGC. Protein: CASSLDSANYG. The CDR3 in its entirety is CASSLDSANYGYTF.

Regarding this clone: The read terminates 3 residues before the CDR3 end, so the remaining end is supplied by the germline J gene. This chain joins TRBV5-4 and TRBJ1-2; no definite D call. CDR1 is SGHNT and CDR2 is YYREEE in the germline V gene (reference sequence). The length of the CDR3 is 13 residues. The V and J ends lost 1 base and 5 bases respectively, with 9 bases between them. The CDR3 loop is CASSLYDSYGYTF. CDR3 bases read: TGTGCCAGCAGCTTGTACGACTCATATGGC.

As concerns this clone: The sequence runs out 3 residues before the end of the CDR3; the remainder is reconstructed from the germline J gene. This chain joins TRBV5-1 and TRBJ2-2; D possibly corresponds to TRBD2 (5 bases). Germline V CDR1 and CDR2: SGHRS, YFSETQ. The germline V and J ends were trimmed by 3 bases and 10 bases, with 13 bases remaining between them. The length of the CDR3 is 13 residues. The DNA read from the CDR3 is TGCGCCAGCAGCTCCGGACTTGCCTTGGAG. Translating it yields CASSSGLALE. The whole CDR3 sequence reads CASSSGLALELFF.

With regard to this clone: The sequence runs out 3 residues before the end of the CDR3; the remainder is reconstructed from the germline J gene. The rearrangement links TRBV18 to TRBJ2-7; D is uncertain. The CDR3 loop spans 13 amino acids. Germline CDR1 KGHSH, CDR2 LQKENI. The ends were cut back, 3 bases at V and 0 bases at J, with 6 bases in the middle. The CDR3 DNA, read in part, is TGTGCCAGCTCACCTCCTAGCTCCTACGAG. Residues: CASSPPSSYE. Given in full, the CDR3 is CASSPPSSYEQYF. The full variable domain, with the rest looked up from reference TRBV18 and TRBJ2-7, is NAGVMQNPRHLVRRRGQEARLRCSPMKGHSHVYWYRQLPEEGLKFMVYLQKENIIDESGMPKERFSAEFPKEGPSILRIQQVVRGDSAAYFCASSPPSSYEQYFGPGTRLTVT.

Concerning this clone itself: The read halts 3 residues ahead of the CDR3 end, with the missing end drawn from the germline J gene. This rearrangement joins TRBV7-3 to TRBJ2-2; D may be TRBD1 (5 bases). Trimming took 1 base from V and 9 from J, leaving 6 bases between them. The CDR3 is 12 amino acids. The germline gives CDR1 SGHTA, CDR2 FQGTGA. The sequenced CDR3 bases are TGTGCCAGCAGCTTAAAGGGGCGGGAG. This encodes CASSLKGRE. The CDR3 in full is CASSLKGRELFF.

Regarding this clone: The CDR3 extends 3 residues past the end of the read, so its final part is completed from the germline J gene. The sample contains more than one DNA sequence encoding this CDR3. The chain recombines TRBV18 with TRBJ2-1; D gene unclear. This CDR3 has 11 amino acids. In germline, CDR1 is KGHSH, CDR2 LQKENI. Trimming left V 3 bases short and J 7 bases short, with 4 bases between. Incomplete CDR3 DNA: TGTGCCAGCTCACCTTCGAATGAG. It is translated as CASSPSNE. In full, the CDR3 reads CASSPSNEQFF.

Note on this clone: The CDR3 goes on 3 residues after the read ends, and that part is filled in from the germline J gene. This chain links TRBV29-1 with TRBJ2-5; 13 bases are shared with TRBD2. Trimming took 3 bases from V and 4 from J; bases not matched to a gene: 8. The CDR3 has 16 residues. CDR1 is SQVTM, CDR2 ANQGSEA, per germline. This chain's CDR3 is CSVEARLAGGLETQYF. Incomplete CDR3 DNA: TGCAGCGTTGAGGCTCGACTAGCGGGAGGTTTAGAGACC.

A word on this clone: The read gets to within 3 residues of the CDR3 end, and the germline J gene fills in the rest. The gene calls are TRBV30 and TRBJ2-4; D perhaps matches TRBD1 (6 bases). Germline loops: CDR1 GTSNPN, CDR2 SVGIG (reference sequence). Trimming took 0 bases from V and 3 from J, leaving 12 bases between them. The CDR3 loop spans 15 amino acids. CDR3 residues: CAWSVHRGGKNIQYF. CDR3 bases read: TGTGCCTGGAGTGTACACCGAGGGGGCAAAAACATT.

In the case of this clone: The DNA ends 3 residues before the CDR3 does, and the rest of the CDR3 is filled in from the germline J gene. This rearrangement joins TRBV30 to TRBJ1-5; the D gene is possibly TRBD1 (5 bases). Trimming shortened V by 2 bases and J by 7 bases, and 12 bases separated the two germline ends. The CDR3 extends over 13 amino acids. Germline assignment: CDR1 GTSNPN and CDR2 SVGIG (reference sequence). The CDR3 bases that were read are TGTGCCTGGAGTATCAGGGAGGGGCAGCCC. Protein: CAWSIREGQP. The CDR3 as a whole reads CAWSIREGQPQHF.

Notes on this clone: The read ends 3 residues shy of where the CDR3 ends; the end is completed using the germline J gene. The V call is TRBV18, the J call TRBJ1-4, with D possibly matching TRBD1 (5 bases). CDR3 size: 13 residues. Germline V CDR1 and CDR2: KGHSH, LQKENI. Trimming shortened V by 6 bases and J by 8 bases, and 13 bases separated the two germline ends. CDR3 protein: CASSQGLEEKLFF. The covered CDR3 bases are TGTGCCAGCTCCCAGGGATTGGAGGAAAAA.

Notes on this clone: The missing CDR3 end, 3 residues past where the read stops, is filled in from the germline J gene. The chain has TRBV18 and TRBJ1-2; 12 nucleotides match TRBD1. The CDR3 has 16 residues. Germline V gives CDR1 KGHSH, CDR2 LQKENI. The sequenced CDR3 bases are TGTGCCAGCTCACGAGCGGGACAGGGGGCGTCCTACGAC. Residues: CASSRAGQGASYD. The complete CDR3 reads CASSRAGQGASYDYTF.

A word on this clone: The read finishes 3 residues shy of the CDR3 end, and the germline J gene is used to complete it. The chain recombines TRBV19 with TRBJ2-5; 12 bases line up with TRBD2. Trimming at V came to 6 bases and at J to 2 bases, leaving 16 bases not matched to a gene. The germline V gene encodes CDR1 LNHDA and CDR2 SQIVND (reference sequence). The CDR3 is 19 residues long. CDR3 bases read: TGTGCCAGTAGCCCTCGGGCTAGCGGGAGGGCAGGAGGTCAAGAGACC. This codes for CASSPRASGRAGGQET. The full CDR3 is CASSPRASGRAGGQETQYF.

The CDR3 bases that were read are TGTGCCAGCACTTTGGGACAGGGAACC. Its protein product is CASTLGQGT. In full, the CDR3 reads CASTLGQGTQYF. The genes are TRBV2 and TRBJ2-5, with 9 bases aligning to TRBD1. The read finishes 3 residues shy of the CDR3 end, and the germline J gene is used to complete it. CDR3 length: 12 residues. The germline gives CDR1 SNHLY, CDR2 FYNNEI.

On this clone: The DNA ends 3 residues before the CDR3 does, and the rest of the CDR3 is filled in from the germline J gene. The genes are TRBV11-2 and TRBJ2-7, with D possibly matching TRBD2 (5 bases). CDR1 and CDR2 (germline): SGHAT, FQNNGV. Trimming cost V 5 bases and J 0 bases, with 11 bases left between them. This CDR3 is built from 14 residues. The CDR3 reads CASSPSSYSYEQYF. The CDR3 DNA, read in part, is TGTGCCAGCAGCCCCTCTAGCTACTCCTACGAG.

A remark on this clone: The read is 3 residues too short to cover the CDR3 end, so that end is filled in from the germline J gene. The chain recombines TRBV29-1 with TRBJ2-7, with 8 bases identical to TRBD1. The CDR3 consists of 12 residues. The germline V gene has CDR1 SQVTM and CDR2 ANQGSEA. The ends lost 3 bases at V and 4 bases at J; junction bases unmatched: 2. CDR3 DNA (partial): TGCAGCGTTGAGGACAGGGAGTACGAG. Amino acid sequence: CSVEDREYE. The whole CDR3 sequence is CSVEDREYEQYF.

As concerns this clone: The missing CDR3 end, 3 residues past where the read stops, is filled in from the germline J gene. The sample contains more than one DNA sequence encoding this CDR3. The gene calls are TRBV19 and TRBJ1-2; D is possibly TRBD1 (6 bases). The CDR3 has 13 amino acids. CDR1 LNHDA and CDR2 SQIVND come from the germline V gene (reference sequence). V lost 8 bases and J lost 7, with 17 bases in between. The CDR3 spells CASHAGAQGGYTF. The CDR3 DNA, read in part, is TGTGCCAGTCATGCGGGGGCGCAAGGTGGC.